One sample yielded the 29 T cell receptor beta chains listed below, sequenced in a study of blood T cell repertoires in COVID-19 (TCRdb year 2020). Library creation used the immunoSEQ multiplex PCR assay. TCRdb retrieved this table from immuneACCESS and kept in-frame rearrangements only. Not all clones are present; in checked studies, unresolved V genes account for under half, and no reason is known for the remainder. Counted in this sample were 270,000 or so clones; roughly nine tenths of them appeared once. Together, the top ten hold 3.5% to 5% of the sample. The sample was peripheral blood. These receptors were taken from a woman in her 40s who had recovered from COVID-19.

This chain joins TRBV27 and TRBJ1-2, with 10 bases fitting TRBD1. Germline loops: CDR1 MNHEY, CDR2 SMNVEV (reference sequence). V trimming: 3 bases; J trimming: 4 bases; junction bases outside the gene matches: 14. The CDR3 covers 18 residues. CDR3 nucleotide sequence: TGTGCCAGCAGTTTCGCCACTCCCGGGACAGGGGCCGCCTATGGCTACACCTTC. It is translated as CASSFATPGTGAAYGYTF.

The DNA for the CDR3 is TGCGCCAGCAGTGATCCGGGACAGGGGTCCTACGAGCAGTACTTC. This translates into CASSDPGQGSYEQYF. V gene TRBV10-1 combines with J gene TRBJ2-7, with 10 bases matching TRBD1. Unmatched junction bases numbered 3, after V lost 3 bases and J lost 1 base. This CDR3 is built from 15 residues. CDR1 WNHNN and CDR2 SYGVQD come from the germline V gene (reference sequence).

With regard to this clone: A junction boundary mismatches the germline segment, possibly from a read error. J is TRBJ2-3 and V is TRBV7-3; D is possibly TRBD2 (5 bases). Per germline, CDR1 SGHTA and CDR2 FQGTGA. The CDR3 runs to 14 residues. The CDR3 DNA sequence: TGTGCCACCAGCCCTTCGGGGTATTCAGATACGCAGTATTTT. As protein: CATSPSGYSDTQYF.

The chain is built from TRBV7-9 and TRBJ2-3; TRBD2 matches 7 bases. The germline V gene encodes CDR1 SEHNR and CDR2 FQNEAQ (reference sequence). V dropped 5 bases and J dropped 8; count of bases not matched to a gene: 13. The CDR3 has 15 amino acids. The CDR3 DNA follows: TGTGCCAGCAGCCTCCCGGGACTATTAGAGGGTACGCAGTATTTT. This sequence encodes CASSLPGLLEGTQYF.

In DNA, the CDR3 is TGTGCCAGCGGGGGGTCTGGAAACACCATATATTTT. Amino acids: CASGGSGNTIYF. V is TRBV28 and J is TRBJ1-3, with D perhaps TRBD1 (5 bases). Between the trimmed V and J ends, which lost 8 bases and 1 base, there was a span of 6 bases. The CDR3 has 12 amino acids. Germline lookup yields CDR1 MDHEN and CDR2 SYDVKM. The full variable domain, with the rest looked up from reference TRBV28 and TRBJ1-3, is DVKVTQSSRYLVKRTGEKVFLECVQDMDHENMFWYRQDPGLGLRLIYFSYDVKMKEKGDIPEGYSVSREKKERFSLILESASTNQTSMYLCASGGSGNTIYFGEGSWLTVV.

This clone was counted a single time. The CDR3 nucleotides are TGTGCCATCAGTGAGCAGGGGCAGCTTAATGAAAAACTGTTTTTT. Its translation is CAISEQGQLNEKLFF. This rearrangement joins TRBV10-3 to TRBJ1-4; weak D call: TRBD1 (6 bases). The CDR3 consists of 15 residues. The germline gives CDR1 ENHRY, CDR2 SYGVKD. V lost 2 bases and J lost 4, with 11 bases in between.

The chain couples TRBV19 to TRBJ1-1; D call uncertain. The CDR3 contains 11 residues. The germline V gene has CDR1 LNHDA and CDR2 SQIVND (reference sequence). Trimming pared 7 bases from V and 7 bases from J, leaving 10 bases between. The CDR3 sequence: CASKWAFEAFF. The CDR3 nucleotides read TGTGCCAGTAAGTGGGCATTTGAAGCTTTCTTT.

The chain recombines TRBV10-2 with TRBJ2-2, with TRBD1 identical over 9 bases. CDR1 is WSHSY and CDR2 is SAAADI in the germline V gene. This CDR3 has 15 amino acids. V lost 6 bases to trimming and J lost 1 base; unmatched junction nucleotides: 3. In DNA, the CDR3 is TGCGCCAGCAGCCGGGACAGGGAGAACACCGGGGAGCTGTTTTTT. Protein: CASSRDRENTGELFF.

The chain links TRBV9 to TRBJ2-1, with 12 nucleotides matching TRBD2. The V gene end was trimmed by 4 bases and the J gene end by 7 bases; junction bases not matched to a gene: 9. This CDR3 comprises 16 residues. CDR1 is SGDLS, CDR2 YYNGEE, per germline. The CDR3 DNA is TGTGCCAGCAGCCCCAAGGGACTAGCGGGTACTAATGAGCAGTTCTTC. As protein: CASSPKGLAGTNEQFF.

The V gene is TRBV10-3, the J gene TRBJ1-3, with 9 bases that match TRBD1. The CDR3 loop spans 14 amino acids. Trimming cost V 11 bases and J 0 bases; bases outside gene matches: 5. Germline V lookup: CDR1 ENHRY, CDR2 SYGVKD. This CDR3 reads CAVGTGSSGNTIYF. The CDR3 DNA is TGTGCCGTCGGGACAGGGAGCTCTGGAAACACCATATATTTT.

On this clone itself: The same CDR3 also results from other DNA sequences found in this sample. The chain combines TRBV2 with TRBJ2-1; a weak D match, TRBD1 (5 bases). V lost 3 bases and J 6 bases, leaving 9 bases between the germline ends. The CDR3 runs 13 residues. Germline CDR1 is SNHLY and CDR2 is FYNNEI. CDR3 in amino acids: CASSEGQVNEQFF. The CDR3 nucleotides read TGTGCCAGCAGTGAGGGGCAGGTCAATGAGCAGTTCTTC.

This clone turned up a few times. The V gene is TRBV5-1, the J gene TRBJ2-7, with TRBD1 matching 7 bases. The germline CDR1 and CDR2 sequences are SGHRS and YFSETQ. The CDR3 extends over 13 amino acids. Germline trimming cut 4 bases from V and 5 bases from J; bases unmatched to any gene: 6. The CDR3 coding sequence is TGCGCCAGCAGCGAGGGACAGAATAACGAGCAGTACTTC. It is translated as CASSEGQNNEQYF.

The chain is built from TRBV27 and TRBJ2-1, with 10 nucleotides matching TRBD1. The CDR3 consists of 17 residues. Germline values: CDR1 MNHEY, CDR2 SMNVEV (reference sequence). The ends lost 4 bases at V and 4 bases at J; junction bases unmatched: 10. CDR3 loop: CASSSPRQGAKYNEQFF. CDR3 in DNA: TGTGCCAGCAGTTCCCCTCGACAGGGGGCGAAGTACAATGAGCAGTTCTTC.

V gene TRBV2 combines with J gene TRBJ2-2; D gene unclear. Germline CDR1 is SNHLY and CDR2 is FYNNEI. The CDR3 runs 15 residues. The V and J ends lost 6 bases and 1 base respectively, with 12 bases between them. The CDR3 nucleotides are TGTGCCAGCAGGGCAAACCGAAGGAACACCGGGGAGCTGTTTTTT. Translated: CASRANRRNTGELFF.

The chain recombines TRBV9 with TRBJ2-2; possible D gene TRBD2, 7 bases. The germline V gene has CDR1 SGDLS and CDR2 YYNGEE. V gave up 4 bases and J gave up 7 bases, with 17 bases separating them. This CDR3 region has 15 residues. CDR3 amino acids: CASSPWGGRYGELFF. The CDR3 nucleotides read TGTGCCAGCAGCCCCTGGGGGGGGCGCTACGGGGAGCTGTTTTTT.

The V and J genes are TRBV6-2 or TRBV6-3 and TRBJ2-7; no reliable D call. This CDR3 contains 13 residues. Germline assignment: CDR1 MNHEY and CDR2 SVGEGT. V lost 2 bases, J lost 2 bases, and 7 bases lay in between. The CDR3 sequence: CASSYDTPYEQYV. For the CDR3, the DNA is TGTGCCAGCAGTTACGACACCCCCTACGAGCAGTACGTC.

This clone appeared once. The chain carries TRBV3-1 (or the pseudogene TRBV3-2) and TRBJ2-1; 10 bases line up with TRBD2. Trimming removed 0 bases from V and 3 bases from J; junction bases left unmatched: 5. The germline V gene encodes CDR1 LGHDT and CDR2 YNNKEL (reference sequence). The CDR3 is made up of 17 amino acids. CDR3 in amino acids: CASSQDSVAGGYNEQFF. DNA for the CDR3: TGTGCCAGCAGCCAAGATTCAGTAGCGGGAGGCTACAATGAGCAGTTCTTC.

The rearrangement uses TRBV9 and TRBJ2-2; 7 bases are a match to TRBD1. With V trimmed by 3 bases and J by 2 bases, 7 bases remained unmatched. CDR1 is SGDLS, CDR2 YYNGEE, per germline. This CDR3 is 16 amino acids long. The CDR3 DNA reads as TGTGCCAGCAGCGCCAGGGGACAGACTAACACCGGGGAGCTGTTTTTT. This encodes CASSARGQTNTGELFF.

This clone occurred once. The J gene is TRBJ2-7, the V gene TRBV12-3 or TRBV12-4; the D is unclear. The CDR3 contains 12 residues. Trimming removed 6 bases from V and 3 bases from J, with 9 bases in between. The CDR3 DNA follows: TGTGCCAGCAGCCGCGGAAACTACGAGCAGTACTTC. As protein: CASSRGNYEQYF.

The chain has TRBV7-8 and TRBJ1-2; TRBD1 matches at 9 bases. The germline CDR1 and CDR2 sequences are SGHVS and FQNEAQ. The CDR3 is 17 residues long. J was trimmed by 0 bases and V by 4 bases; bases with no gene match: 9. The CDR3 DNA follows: TGTGCCAGCAGCTGGGGACAGGGACGTTCCCCTAACTATGGCTACACCTTC. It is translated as CASSWGQGRSPNYGYTF.

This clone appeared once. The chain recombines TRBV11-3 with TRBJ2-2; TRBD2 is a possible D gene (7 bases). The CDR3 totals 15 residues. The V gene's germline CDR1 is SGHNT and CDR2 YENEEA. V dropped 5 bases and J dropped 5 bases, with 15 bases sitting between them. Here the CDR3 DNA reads TGTGCCAGCAGCCCCGCGGGGAGGGGGACCGGGGAGCTGTTTTTT. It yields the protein CASSPAGRGTGELFF.

CDR3 in DNA: TGTGCCAGCAGCCGAGAATCCTACGAGCAGTACTTC. It translates to CASSRESYEQYF. The genes are TRBV5-6 and TRBJ2-7; D is ambiguous. Germline CDR1 reads SGHDT; CDR2 reads YYEEEE. Trimming shortened V by 4 bases and J by 1 base, and 6 bases separated the two germline ends. This CDR3 contains 12 residues.

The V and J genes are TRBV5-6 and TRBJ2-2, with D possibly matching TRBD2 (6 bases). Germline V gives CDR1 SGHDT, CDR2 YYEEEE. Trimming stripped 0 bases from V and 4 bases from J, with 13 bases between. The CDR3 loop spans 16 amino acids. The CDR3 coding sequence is TGTGCCAGCAGCTTGGCGCCGGGGCGGGGCACCGGGGAGCTGTTTTTT. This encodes CASSLAPGRGTGELFF.

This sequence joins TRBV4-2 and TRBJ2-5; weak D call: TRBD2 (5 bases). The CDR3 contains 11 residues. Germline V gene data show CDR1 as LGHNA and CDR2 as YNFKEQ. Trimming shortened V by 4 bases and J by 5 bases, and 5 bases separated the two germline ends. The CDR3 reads CASSRGETQYF. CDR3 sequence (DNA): TGTGCCAGCAGCCGAGGGGAGACCCAGTACTTC.

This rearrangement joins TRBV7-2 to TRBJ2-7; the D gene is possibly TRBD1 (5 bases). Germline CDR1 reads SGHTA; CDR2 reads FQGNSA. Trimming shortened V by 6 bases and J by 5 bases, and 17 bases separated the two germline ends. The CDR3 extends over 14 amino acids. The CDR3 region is CASRPGHGINEQYF. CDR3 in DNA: TGTGCCAGCAGGCCCGGACATGGAATCAACGAGCAGTACTTC.

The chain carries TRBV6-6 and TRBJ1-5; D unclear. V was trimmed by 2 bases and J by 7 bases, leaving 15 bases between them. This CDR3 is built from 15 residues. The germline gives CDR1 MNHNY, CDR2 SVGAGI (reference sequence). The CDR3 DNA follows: TGTGCCAGCAGTTACCAGGAGGTGGCCAGGCAGCCCCAGCATTTT. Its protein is CASSYQEVARQPQHF.

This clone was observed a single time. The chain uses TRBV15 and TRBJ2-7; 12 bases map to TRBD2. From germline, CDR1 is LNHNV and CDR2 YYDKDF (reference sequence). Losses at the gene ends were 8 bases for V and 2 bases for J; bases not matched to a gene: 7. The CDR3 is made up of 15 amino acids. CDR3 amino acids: CATRTSGAPTYEQYF. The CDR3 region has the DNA TGTGCCACCCGGACTAGCGGGGCACCTACCTACGAGCAGTACTTC.

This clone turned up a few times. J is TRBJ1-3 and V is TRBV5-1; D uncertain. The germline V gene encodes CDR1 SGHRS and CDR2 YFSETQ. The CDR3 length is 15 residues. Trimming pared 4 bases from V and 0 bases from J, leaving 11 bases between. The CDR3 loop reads CASSRLANSGNTIYF. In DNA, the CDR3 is TGCGCCAGCAGCCGCCTGGCCAACTCTGGAAACACCATATATTTT.

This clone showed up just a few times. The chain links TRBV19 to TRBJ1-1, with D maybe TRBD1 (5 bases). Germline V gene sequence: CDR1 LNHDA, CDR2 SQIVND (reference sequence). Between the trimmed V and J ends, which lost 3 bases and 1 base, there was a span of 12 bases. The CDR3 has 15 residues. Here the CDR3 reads CASSIFRGQNTEAFF. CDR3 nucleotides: TGTGCCAGTAGTATTTTTAGGGGCCAGAACACTGAAGCTTTCTTT. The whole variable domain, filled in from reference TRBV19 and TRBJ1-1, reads DGGITQSPKYLFRKEGQNVTLSCEQNLNHDAMYWYRQDPGQGLRLIYYSQIVNDFQKGDIAEGYSVSREKKESFPLTVTSAQKNPTAFYLCASSIFRGQNTEAFFGQGTRLTVV.